The rows below give T cell receptor beta chains drawn from one sample of a study of blood T cell repertoires in COVID-19. The table came from immunoSEQ multiplex PCR; TCRdb's copy has only in-frame clones and leaves some out. The profile shows approximately 240,000 clones, approximately 90% of them singletons. The sequenced sample consisted of peripheral blood. The receptors derive from a woman aged 18-35 years who had recovered from COVID-19. Both conserved end residues are part of each CDR3. The D gene is left open where the match is weak. Rows may omit the clone size; those that give it use once, few, many or a size class.

D: TRBD2; J: TRBJ2-1; size: .; V: TRBV3-1/TRBV3-2; CDR3: CASSQGGSGRVNNEQFF; DNA: TGTGCCAGCAGCCAAGGGGGTAGCGGGAGGGTCAACAATGAGCAGTTCTTC
D: .; J: TRBJ2-1; size: .; V: TRBV12-5; CDR3: CASGLYNEQFF; DNA: TGTGCTAGTGGTCTCTACAATGAGCAGTTCTTC
D: TRBD2; J: TRBJ2-1; size: .; V: TRBV9; CDR3: CASSNLMLADINEQFF; DNA: TGTGCCAGCAGCAACCTGATGCTAGCGGACATCAATGAGCAGTTCTTC
D: .; J: TRBJ2-6; size: .; V: TRBV12-5; CDR3: CASGLLTGRRANVLTF; DNA: TGTGCTAGTGGTTTGTTAACGGGGAGACGGGCCAACGTCCTGACTTTC
D: .; J: TRBJ1-1; size: .; V: TRBV9; CDR3: CASSVGRNTEAFF; DNA: TGTGCCAGCAGCGTAGGTAGGAACACTGAAGCTTTCTTT
D: .; J: TRBJ2-4; size: .; V: TRBV19; CDR3: CASSPGTPPAKNIQYF; DNA: TGTGCCAGTAGCCCCGGGACTCCCCCGGCCAAAAACATTCAGTACTTC
D: .; J: TRBJ1-1; size: .; V: TRBV11-2; CDR3: CASSLGPGRKVEAFF; DNA: TGTGCCAGCAGCTTAGGGCCGGGTCGAAAGGTTGAAGCTTTCTTT
D: .; J: TRBJ2-3; size: once; V: TRBV19; CDR3: CASSVFTGTDTQYF; DNA: TGTGCCAGTAGCGTCTTTACGGGCACAGATACGCAGTATTTT
D: .; J: TRBJ1-4; size: .; V: TRBV30; CDR3: CAWSVWGGEKLFF; DNA: TGTGCCTGGAGTGTATGGGGCGGCGAAAAACTGTTTTTT
D: .; J: TRBJ1-1; size: .; V: TRBV6-5; CDR3: CASSVGGYTEAFF; DNA: TGTGCCAGCAGCGTCGGCGGTTACACTGAAGCTTTCTTT
D: .; J: TRBJ1-6; size: .; V: TRBV30; CDR3: CAWSRSGSSYNSPLHF; DNA: TGTGCCTGGAGTCGATCGGGGAGCTCCTATAATTCACCCCTCCACTTT
D: .; J: TRBJ2-1; size: .; V: TRBV4-3; CDR3: CASSQDRGDNEQFF; DNA: TGCGCCAGCAGCCAAGACAGGGGAGACAATGAGCAGTTCTTC
D: .; J: TRBJ2-7; size: .; V: TRBV5-5; CDR3: CASSVTRVNEQYF; DNA: TGTGCCAGCAGCGTAACCAGGGTTAACGAGCAGTACTTC
D: .; J: TRBJ2-1; size: .; V: TRBV10-3; CDR3: CAISESEGSAELYNEQFF; DNA: TGTGCCATCAGTGAGTCAGAGGGTAGCGCGGAGCTATACAATGAGCAGTTCTTC
D: TRBD1; J: TRBJ1-6; size: .; V: TRBV4-2; CDR3: CASSQEGQGSSYNSPLHF; DNA: TGTGCCAGCAGCCAAGAGGGACAGGGGAGCTCCTATAATTCACCCCTCCACTTT
D: TRBD2; J: TRBJ2-5; size: .; V: TRBV7-6; CDR3: CASSSLGIAGVETQYF; DNA: TGTGCCAGCAGCTCCTTGGGGATAGCGGGAGTAGAGACCCAGTACTTC
D: TRBD1; J: TRBJ1-1; size: few; V: TRBV7-9; CDR3: CASSADRGRNTEAFF; DNA: TGTGCCAGCAGCGCTGACAGGGGGAGGAACACTGAAGCTTTCTTT
D: TRBD2; J: TRBJ2-2; size: .; V: TRBV7-7; CDR3: CASSVGLAGDNTGELFF; DNA: TGTGCCAGCAGCGTTGGACTAGCGGGAGATAACACCGGGGAGCTGTTTTTT
D: .; J: TRBJ2-5; size: .; V: TRBV7-2; CDR3: CASSSTGPGTQYF; DNA: TGTGCCAGCAGCTCGACAGGCCCTGGGACCCAGTACTTC
D: TRBD2; J: TRBJ2-1; size: .; V: TRBV9; CDR3: CASSVEGLAGGGNEQFF; DNA: TGTGCCAGCAGCGTAGAGGGACTAGCGGGAGGAGGTAATGAGCAGTTCTTC
D: .; J: TRBJ1-5; size: .; V: TRBV23-1; CDR3: CASSIWGKIGNQPQHF; DNA: TGCGCCAGCAGTATCTGGGGCAAGATAGGCAATCAGCCCCAGCATTTT
D: .; J: TRBJ2-1; size: .; V: TRBV5-6; CDR3: CASSPISGSDEQFF; DNA: TGTGCCAGCAGCCCTATATCAGGGTCGGATGAGCAGTTCTTC
D: .; J: TRBJ1-6; size: once; V: TRBV7-2; CDR3: CASSMQTGYNSPLHF; DNA: TGTGCCAGCAGCATGCAGACAGGTTATAATTCACCCCTCCACTTT